This T cell receptor (beta chain) was captured in a study of T cells after yellow fever vaccination. The CDR3 runs 14 residues. V lost 7 bases to trimming and J lost 6 bases; unmatched junction nucleotides: 8. Germline assignment: CDR1 SGDLS and CDR2 YYNGEE. In this sample, this clonotype turned up a few times. Its antigen is unidentified. One entry per CDR3 protein results from TCRdb running MiXCR on the 5' RACE reads. The table has roughly 300,000 distinct CDR3 sequences, roughly 8.6% seen once. Points from the study as a whole: The booster saw the reappearance of most primary-vaccination clones (approximately 97% CD4, 88% CD8). There was a possibility that FACS-sorted repertoires contained abundant clonotypes contaminating from the bulk population. A faster peak, day 5 versus 15, was reached by the weaker secondary response.

This sequence joins TRBV9 and TRBJ2-2; 8 nucleotides align to TRBD2. The TCR sequence derives from a young man who received the YFV17D yellow fever vaccine. The sample in question was PBMCs, obtained more than 40 days after the first yellow fever vaccination. The CDR3 DNA follows: TGTGCCAGCGGAGCGGGGGTGCAAGCCGGGGAGCTGTTTTTT. Encoded protein: CASGAGVQAGELFF.